This T cell receptor beta chain was sequenced for a study of blood T cell repertoires in COVID-19 (dated by TCRdb to 2020 to 2022). A note on the overall study: The collaborator samples originated in the United States, Italy and Spain and spanned the acute and convalescent phases of COVID-19. The material from the prospective study consisted of cDNA or gDNA derived from T cells, B-cell-depleted T cells, or PBMCs. Subjects who had been exposed to COVID-19, were actively infected with it, or had recovered from it provided the deeply sampled blood TCRbeta repertoires that made up the dataset. The repertoires were released in a freely available public database intended as a resource for research on the immune response to SARS-CoV-2. Samples came from the ongoing ImmuneRACE study (first 160 participants) plus 1,254 subjects from 6 global collaborators. A de-identified subject ID, COVID-19 status, age in years and sex were almost always included in the sample metadata. Where available, HLA class I and class II types were taken from metadata supplied by the sample provider and were not determined by assay-based typing.

Concerning this clone: Its cognate antigen has yet to be identified. No much larger clonotype is one base removed from it; base qualities were not supplied.

Sequences MNHEY (CDR1) and SMNVEV (CDR2) are obtained from the germline V gene (reference sequence). The germline V and J ends show losses of 2 bases and 3 bases respectively, and no gene match explains 0 bases of the junction. The CDR3 has 15 amino acids, counting the end cysteine and phenylalanine. Only the CDR3 region is kept as DNA, spanning 45 bases read in frame from base 1. Paper-wide results and their limitations: Clinical and demographic metadata were provided uncurated, with the amount varying by source and participant.

In the prospective study, participants were 18 to 89 years old, resided in fewer than 25 geographic areas of the United States, and were enrolled through a virtual design. In the prospective study, participants were assigned to cohorts based on the clinical history participants reported in a screening survey and a study questionnaire. Each participant in the prospective study had whole blood, serum and a nasopharyngeal or oropharyngeal swab collected by mobile phlebotomists. Participants in the prospective study had the option to provide additional blood draws and questionnaires over a 2-month period. Blood samples from the prospective study were shipped frozen or at room temperature prior to DNA extraction. The immunoSEQ Assay, a bias-controlled multiplex PCR, was used to amplify TCRbeta CDR3 regions from genomic DNA. On the authors' methods: Within the assay, amplification of reference gene primers was used to estimate how many nucleated cells each sample contained. To quantify the absolute abundance of each unique TCRbeta CDR3 rearrangement, sequence reads were collapsed and filtered. For each sample, productive Simpson clonality was calculated as the square root of Simpson's diversity index over productive rearrangements. The table was pulled from immuneACCESS by TCRdb, which kept in-frame rearrangements only. Such tables lose some clones; where checked, under half of the loss comes from unresolved V genes, and the rest has no known cause. V and J calls and clone size are copied from that table; D and trimming were computed from the DNA. For this sample the table gives 250,000 to 300,000 clones, of which roughly 88% were detected only once. The ten top clones hold roughly 2.1% of the sample.

The specimen sequenced was PBMCs or T cells enriched from blood (not recorded which). Here the chain combines TRBV27 and TRBJ2-7, with 14 central nucleotides matching TRBD2. This sequence originates from a woman aged 40 to 50 with acute COVID-19. For the CDR3, the sequence is CASSLGLAGGYEQYF. The DNA sequence is as follows: TGTGCCAGCAGTTTAGGACTAGCGGGAGGCTACGAGCAGTACTTC.